A selection of T cell receptor beta chains follows, all from one sample in a study of cytomegalovirus exposure and HLA in healthy donors. Libraries were prepared by immunoSEQ multiplex PCR; TCRdb keeps only in-frame clonotypes and omits some of them. The data show roughly 100,000 clones, about 80% seen once. Sequencing was done on a sample of PBMCs. Receptor source: a man aged 40-49 years in good health and CMV-seropositive. CDR3s include the opening cysteine and the closing phenylalanine or tryptophan. D genes are given only for firm matches. A row's size may be missing; if present it is once, few, many or a size class.

TRBV7-2	TRBJ2-1	NA	15	NA	CASSLARTGRGEQFF	TGTGCCAGCAGCTTAGCAAGGACAGGGAGGGGTGAGCAGTTCTTC
TRBV6-5	TRBJ1-4	NA	14	NA	CASSSGYGHEKLFF	TGTGCCAGCAGTTCAGGGTACGGGCATGAAAAACTGTTTTTT
TRBV6-5	TRBJ1-1	NA	15	TRBD1	CASSYTGGARTEAFF	TGTGCCAGCAGTTACACAGGGGGGGCCAGAACTGAAGCTTTCTTT
TRBV15	TRBJ2-5	NA	13	NA	CATSRGELETQYF	TGTGCCACCAGCAGAGGGGAGCTGGAGACCCAGTACTTC
TRBV18	TRBJ2-7	NA	12	NA	CASSPSAYEQYF	TGTGCCAGCTCACCCTCAGCCTACGAGCAGTACTTC
TRBV2	TRBJ2-7	NA	14	TRBD2	CATKTSGGSYEQYF	TGTGCCACCAAGACTAGCGGGGGCTCCTACGAGCAGTACTTC
TRBV12-2	TRBJ2-1	NA	16	NA	CASRSSRPSSYNEQFF	TGTGCAAGTCGTTCTAGTCGACCAAGCTCCTACAATGAGCAGTTCTTC
TRBV28	TRBJ1-2	few	14	TRBD1	CASSSGQGRNGYTF	TGTGCCAGCAGTTCCGGACAGGGGCGAAATGGCTACACCTTC
TRBV5-4	TRBJ2-5	NA	16	TRBD1	CASSFSGAGGLETQYF	TGTGCCAGCAGCTTTTCTGGCGCAGGGGGTCTGGAGACCCAGTACTTC
TRBV6-1	TRBJ1-2	NA	13	NA	CASSDREGLGYTF	TGTGCCAGCAGTGACAGGGAGGGGCTTGGCTACACCTTC
TRBV14	TRBJ2-7	NA	15	NA	CASSQATRSSYEQYF	TGTGCCAGCAGCCAAGCGACTAGAAGCTCCTACGAGCAGTACTTC
TRBV18	TRBJ2-1	NA	16	TRBD1	CASSPGGQGSYNEQFF	TGTGCCAGCTCACCTGGTGGACAGGGCTCCTACAATGAGCAGTTCTTC
TRBV5-1	TRBJ2-5	few	14	NA	CASSFLGVEETQYF	TGCGCCAGCAGTTTTCTAGGGGTTGAGGAGACCCAGTACTTC
TRBV4-2	TRBJ2-7	NA	16	TRBD2	CASSQDRGLAAYEQYF	TGTGCCAGCAGCCAAGATAGGGGACTAGCGGCCTACGAGCAGTACTTC
TRBV25-1	TRBJ1-6	NA	17	NA	CASRAPGPRGYNSPLHF	TGTGCCAGCAGGGCCCCTGGGCCCCGGGGGTATAATTCACCCCTCCACTTT
TRBV10-3	TRBJ2-7	NA	14	TRBD2	CAISEASGSSEQYF	TGTGCCATCAGTGAGGCTAGCGGGAGTAGCGAGCAGTACTTC
TRBV7-2	TRBJ1-2	NA	14	TRBD1	CASSTRQGPYGYTF	TGTGCCAGCAGCACAAGACAGGGTCCCTATGGCTACACCTTC
TRBV14	TRBJ2-7	NA	14	TRBD1	CASSPGQGPYEQYF	TGTGCCAGCAGCCCGGGACAGGGTCCCTACGAGCAGTACTTC
TRBV18	TRBJ2-1	NA	14	NA	CASSPLASYNEQFF	TGTGCCAGCTCACCGTTGGCTTCCTACAATGAGCAGTTCTTC
TRBV7-2	TRBJ2-5	NA	12	NA	CASSLDRETQYF	TGTGCCAGCAGCTTAGACAGAGAGACCCAGTACTTC
TRBV7-9	TRBJ2-3	NA	16	TRBD2	CASSSGLAGGPDTQYF	TGTGCCAGCAGCTCGGGACTAGCGGGAGGGCCAGATACGCAGTATTTT
TRBV2	TRBJ2-2	NA	12	NA	CASSVSPGELFF	TGTGCCAGCAGCGTATCTCCCGGGGAGCTGTTTTTT
TRBV5-3	TRBJ2-7	NA	11	NA	CAWSKGDEQYF	TGTGCCTGGAGCAAGGGGGACGAGCAGTACTTC
TRBV7-3	TRBJ1-6	NA	14	NA	CASSLTGSGSPLHF	TGTGCCAGCAGCCTAACAGGGAGTGGCTCACCCCTCCACTTT
TRBV30	TRBJ1-1	NA	12	NA	CAFRQENTEAFF	TGTGCCTTTAGACAAGAAAACACTGAAGCTTTCTTT
TRBV4-3	TRBJ1-1	NA	15	TRBD1	CASSQDWDRGDEAFF	TGCGCCAGCAGCCAAGACTGGGACAGGGGAGATGAAGCTTTCTTT
TRBV29-1	TRBJ2-7	NA	15	TRBD1	CSVASLGQGTYEQYF	TGCAGCGTTGCCTCCCTAGGACAGGGAACGTACGAGCAGTACTTC
TRBV7-3	TRBJ2-2	NA	13	TRBD1	CASSQGVTGELFF	TGTGCCAGCAGCCAGGGGGTTACCGGGGAGCTGTTTTTT
TRBV27	TRBJ2-3	once	14	NA	CASSIRTGTDTQYF	TGTGCCAGCAGTATAAGGACAGGCACAGATACGCAGTATTTT
TRBV9	TRBJ2-1	NA	14	NA	CASSARVLRDEQFF	TGTGCCAGCAGCGCCCGGGTCCTCCGGGATGAGCAGTTCTTC
TRBV28	TRBJ2-3	NA	15	NA	CASTRGGAGTDTQYF	TGTGCCAGCACTCGTGGGGGGGCCGGCACAGATACGCAGTATTTT
TRBV9	TRBJ2-5	NA	15	NA	CASSATGHAGETQYF	TGTGCCAGCAGCGCTACCGGACACGCCGGGGAGACCCAGTACTTC
TRBV7-9	TRBJ2-1	NA	15	TRBD2	CAQGLGTGGYNEQFF	TGTGCCCAAGGGTTAGGGACGGGGGGCTACAATGAGCAGTTCTTC
TRBV6-6	TRBJ2-1	few	12	NA	CASSSVYNEQFF	TGTGCCAGCAGTTCAGTATACAATGAGCAGTTCTTC
TRBV4-3	TRBJ1-1	few	13	NA	CASSQGRGSEAFF	TGCGCCAGCAGCCAAGGACGGGGGTCTGAAGCTTTCTTT
TRBV28	TRBJ1-1	NA	15	NA	CASSPSSGNQPEAFF	TGTGCCAGCAGCCCATCCTCAGGGAATCAGCCTGAAGCTTTCTTT
TRBV6-1	TRBJ1-5	NA	15	NA	CASRIQGTHNQPQHF	TGTGCCAGCAGGATACAGGGAACCCACAATCAGCCCCAGCATTTT
TRBV7-8	TRBJ2-4	few	15	TRBD1	CASSLGQRAKNIQYF	TGTGCCAGCAGCTTGGGACAGAGAGCCAAAAACATTCAGTACTTC
TRBV28	TRBJ1-2	NA	12	TRBD1	CASSLGGWGYTF	TGTGCCAGCAGCCTAGGGGGCTGGGGCTACACCTTC
TRBV7-2	TRBJ1-2	NA	13	NA	CAQEGPSNYGYTF	TGTGCCCAGGAGGGCCCCTCTAACTATGGCTACACCTTC
TRBV7-3	TRBJ1-1	NA	14	NA	CASSPREGITEAFF	TGTGCCAGCAGCCCCCGGGAGGGAATCACTGAAGCTTTCTTT
TRBV12-5	TRBJ2-7	NA	15	NA	CASGGRRQGLDEQYF	TGTGCTAGTGGTGGCCGCAGGCAGGGGCTTGACGAGCAGTACTTC
TRBV19	TRBJ2-7	NA	11	NA	CASSMRDEQYF	TGTGCCAGTAGTATGCGGGACGAGCAGTACTTC
TRBV5-4	TRBJ1-1	NA	14	TRBD1	CASSTPTGKSEAFF	TGTGCCAGCAGCACCCCGACAGGGAAGAGTGAAGCTTTCTTT
TRBV11-1	TRBJ2-1	NA	17	TRBD1	CASSPRRFGQGAGEQFF	TGTGCCAGCAGCCCTAGGCGTTTCGGGCAGGGGGCAGGTGAGCAGTTCTTC
TRBV5-1	TRBJ1-1	NA	14	TRBD1	CASSPRDRNTEAFF	TGCGCCAGCAGCCCCCGGGACAGGAACACTGAAGCTTTCTTT
TRBV5-4	TRBJ2-1	NA	15	NA	CASSLGGLGGNEQFF	TGTGCCAGCAGCTTGGGGGGGCTTGGGGGCAATGAGCAGTTCTTC